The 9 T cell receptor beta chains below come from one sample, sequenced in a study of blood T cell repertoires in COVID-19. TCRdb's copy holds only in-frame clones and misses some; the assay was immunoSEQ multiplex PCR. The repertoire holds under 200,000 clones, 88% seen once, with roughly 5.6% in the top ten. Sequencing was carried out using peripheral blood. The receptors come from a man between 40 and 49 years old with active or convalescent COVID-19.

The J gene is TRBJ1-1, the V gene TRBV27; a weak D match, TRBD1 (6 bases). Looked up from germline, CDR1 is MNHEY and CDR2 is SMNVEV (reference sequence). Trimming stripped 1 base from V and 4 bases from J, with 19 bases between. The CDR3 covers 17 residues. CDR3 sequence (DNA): TGTGCCAGCAGTTTATTGCGGACAGCGGCACAAGGCACTGAAGCTTTCTTT. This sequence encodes CASSLLRTAAQGTEAFF.

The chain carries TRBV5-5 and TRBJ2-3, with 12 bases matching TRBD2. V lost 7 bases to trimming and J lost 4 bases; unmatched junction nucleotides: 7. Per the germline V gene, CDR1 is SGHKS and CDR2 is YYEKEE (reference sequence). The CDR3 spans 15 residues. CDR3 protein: CASSQTSGSADTQYF. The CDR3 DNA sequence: TGTGCCAGCTCCCAGACTAGCGGGAGCGCAGATACGCAGTATTTT.

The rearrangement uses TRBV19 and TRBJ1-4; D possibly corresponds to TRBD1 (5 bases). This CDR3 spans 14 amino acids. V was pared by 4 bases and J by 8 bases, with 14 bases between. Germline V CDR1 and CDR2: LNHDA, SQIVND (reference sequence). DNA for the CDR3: TGTGCCAGTAGTAATCATCAGGGAAACGAAAAACTGTTTTTT. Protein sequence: CASSNHQGNEKLFF.

The CDR3 is CATKEARGDTQYF. CDR3 DNA: TGTGCCACCAAAGAAGCCCGAGGGGATACGCAGTATTTT. The chain combines TRBV24-1 with TRBJ2-3; D perhaps matches TRBD2 (5 bases). Germline CDR1 reads KGHDR; CDR2 reads SFDVKD. Trimming took off 8 bases at V and 6 bases at J, with 14 bases between the two ends. This CDR3 region has 13 residues.

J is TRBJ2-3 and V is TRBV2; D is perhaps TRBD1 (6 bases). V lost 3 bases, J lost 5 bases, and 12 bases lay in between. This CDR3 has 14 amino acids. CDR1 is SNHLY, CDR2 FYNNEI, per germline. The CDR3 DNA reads TGTGCCAGCAGTGAGTACAGGGAAAGAGATACGCAGTATTTT. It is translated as CASSEYRERDTQYF. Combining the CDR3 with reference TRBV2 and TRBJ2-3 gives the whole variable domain EPEVTQTPSHQVTQMGQEVILRCVPISNHLYFYWYRQILGQKVEFLVSFYNNEISEKSEIFDDQFSVERPDGSNFTLKIRSTKLEDSAMYFCASSEYRERDTQYFGPGTRLTVL.

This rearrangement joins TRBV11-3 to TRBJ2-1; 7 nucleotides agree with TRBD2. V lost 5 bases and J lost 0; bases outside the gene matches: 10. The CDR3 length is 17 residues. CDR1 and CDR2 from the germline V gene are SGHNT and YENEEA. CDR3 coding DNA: TGTGCCAGCAGCCCCGCCGGGGGGAGCCACTCCTACAATGAGCAGTTCTTC. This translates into CASSPAGGSHSYNEQFF.

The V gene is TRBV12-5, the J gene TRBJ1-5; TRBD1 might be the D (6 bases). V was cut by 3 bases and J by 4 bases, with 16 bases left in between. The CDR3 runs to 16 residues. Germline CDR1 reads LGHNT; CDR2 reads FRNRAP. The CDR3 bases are TGTGCTAGTGGTTTCATGGACAGTGCGCGGAATCAGCCCCAGCATTTT. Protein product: CASGFMDSARNQPQHF.

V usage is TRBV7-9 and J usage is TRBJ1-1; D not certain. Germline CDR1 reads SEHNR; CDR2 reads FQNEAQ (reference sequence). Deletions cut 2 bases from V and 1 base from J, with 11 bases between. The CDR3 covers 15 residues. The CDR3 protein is CASSLNQWANTEAFF. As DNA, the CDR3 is TGTGCCAGCAGCTTAAATCAATGGGCGAACACTGAAGCTTTCTTT.

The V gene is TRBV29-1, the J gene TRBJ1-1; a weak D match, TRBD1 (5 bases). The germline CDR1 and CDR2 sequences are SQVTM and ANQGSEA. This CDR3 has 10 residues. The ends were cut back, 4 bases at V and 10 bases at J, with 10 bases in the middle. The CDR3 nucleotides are TGCAGCGTTGGCAGGGCTGGAGCTTTCTTT. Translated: CSVGRAGAFF.